The 8 T cell receptor beta chains reported below all come from one sample, sequenced in a study of OX40 agonist ivuxolimab in advanced cancers. Method: immunoSEQ multiplex PCR; TCRdb's copy keeps in-frame clones and lacks some. This sample has tens of thousands of clones; nearly 90% occur once, and the top ten carry about 1.3%. This material consisted of CD4+ or CD8+ T cells sorted from blood, taken in a trial of the OX40 agonist ivuxolimab. Receptor source: an adult with an advanced solid tumor such as melanoma, head and neck, liver or kidney cancer.

This clone occurred once. The rearrangement joins TRBV7-8 to TRBJ1-3; TRBD1 matches at 8 bases. Germline V lookup: CDR1 SGHVS, CDR2 FQNEAQ. The CDR3 runs 17 residues. The V and J ends lost 1 base and 0 bases, in that order; junction bases with no gene match: 5. The CDR3 protein is CASSLVGTGGSGNTIYF. The CDR3, as DNA: TGTGCCAGCAGCTTAGTTGGGACAGGCGGCTCTGGAAACACCATATATTTT.

This chain connects TRBV28 to TRBJ1-3; 7 nucleotides match TRBD1. Germline CDR1 is MDHEN and CDR2 is SYDVKM. This CDR3 has 14 residues. The V gene end was trimmed by 10 bases and the J gene end by 0 bases; junction bases not matched to a gene: 6. The CDR3 region is CATRTGHSGNTIYF. The CDR3 DNA sequence: TGTGCCACCAGGACAGGCCACTCTGGAAACACCATATATTTT.

The V gene is TRBV19, the J gene TRBJ1-1, with 8 bases that match TRBD1. The CDR3 is 15 residues long. Germline CDR1 and CDR2: LNHDA and SQIVND (reference sequence). The V and J ends lost 5 bases and 3 bases, in that order; junction bases with no gene match: 8. The CDR3 DNA reads as TGTGCCAGTAGTGCGTCAGGGGGCGCGGACACTGAAGCTTTCTTT. It specifies CASSASGGADTEAFF.

The V and J genes are TRBV12-2 and TRBJ1-2; the table calls TRBD1, which could not be checked here. TRBV12-2 is a pseudogene. This CDR3 has 15 residues. The CDR3 spells CASRLVDRADYGYTF. The CDR3 DNA is TGTGCAAGTCGCTTAGTGGACAGGGCGGACTATGGCTACACCTTC.

The rearrangement links TRBV13 to TRBJ2-2; tentatively, D is TRBD2 (6 bases). With 11 bases removed from V and 5 bases from J, the gap between germline ends came to 18 bases. Germline assignment: CDR1 PRHDT and CDR2 FYEKMQ (reference sequence). The CDR3 loop spans 14 amino acids. The CDR3 DNA reads TGTGCCTCCTCCATGGGTGCGGGAACCGGGGAGCTGTTTTTT. Residues: CASSMGAGTGELFF.

Notes on this clone: The junction departs from germline at one end; a sequencing error may be responsible. The genes are TRBV28 and TRBJ1-4, with D perhaps TRBD1 (6 bases). The CDR3 runs to 14 residues. Germline V gives CDR1 MDHEN, CDR2 SYDVKM. The CDR3, as DNA: TGTGCCAGCAGCCCGGGGGCGCCTAATGAAAGACTGTTTTTT. As protein: CASSPGAPNERLFF.

This clone was found once. The chain employs TRBV28 and TRBJ2-1; TRBD1 aligns across 12 bases. CDR3 length equals 17 residues. The V gene's germline CDR1 is MDHEN and CDR2 SYDVKM. V dropped 9 bases and J dropped 4; count of bases not matched to a gene: 13. Here the CDR3 reads CASLSGTGGAGYNEQFF. DNA of the CDR3: TGTGCCAGTCTGTCCGGGACAGGGGGCGCGGGGTACAATGAGCAGTTCTTC.

The genes are TRBV2 and TRBJ2-3, with D hard to call. Germline CDR1 SNHLY, CDR2 FYNNEI. CDR3 size: 14 residues. V shed 4 bases and J shed 2 bases, with 10 bases lying between them. In nucleotides, the CDR3 is TGTGCCAGCAGTGCGGATTCCTACACAGATACGCAGTATTTT. This translates into CASSADSYTDTQYF.